This passage covers 22 T cell receptor beta chains from one sample sequenced in a study of identical twins. Each CDR3 protein gets one entry after TCRdb re-called the 5' RACE reads with MiXCR. This table holds around 250,000 distinct CDR3 sequences, roughly 13% found once. A further study also used this sample, focusing on yellow fever vaccine responses in identical twins.

The sample consisted of memory (CD45RO+) T cells sorted from blood. These receptors were taken from a woman under 30 in good health.

The rearrangement uses TRBV14 and TRBJ2-3; TRBD2 matches at 7 bases. CDR1 and CDR2 from the germline V gene are SGHDN and FVKESK. The CDR3 runs to 12 residues. Unmatched junction bases numbered 5, after V lost 4 bases and J lost 10 bases. CDR3 nucleotide sequence: TGTGCCAGCAGCCCAGCGGGGTCAGCGCAGTATTTT. This encodes CASSPAGSAQYF.

This clonotype was observed many times. The chain couples TRBV12-3 or TRBV12-4 to TRBJ2-1; 8 positions agree with TRBD1. This CDR3 has 14 residues. With 6 bases clipped from V and 5 bases from J, the junction kept 6 bases outside the gene matches. The CDR3 region has the DNA TGTGCCAGCAGCGACAGGGGTTACGACAATGAGCAGTTCTTC. Translated, it gives CASSDRGYDNEQFF.

This clonotype was picked up a small number of times. The CDR3 region has the DNA TGCGCCAGCAAAAAACTAGCGGGAGTAACGAACACCGGGGAGCTGTTTTTT. Protein sequence: CASKKLAGVTNTGELFF. The gene calls are TRBV4-3 and TRBJ2-2; 11 nucleotides match TRBD2. V lost 7 bases and J lost 0; bases outside the gene matches: 7. The CDR3 has 17 amino acids. Germline assignment: CDR1 LGHNA and CDR2 YSLEER.

The V gene is TRBV2, the J gene TRBJ2-5; D may correspond to TRBD1 or TRBD2 (5 bases each). The CDR3 length is 13 residues. Trimming cost V 8 bases and J 3 bases, with 13 bases left between them. Germline V gives CDR1 SNHLY, CDR2 FYNNEI. CDR3 sequence: CASEGQVKETQYF. As DNA, the CDR3 is TGTGCCAGCGAGGGGCAGGTAAAAGAGACCCAGTACTTC.

The chain employs TRBV9 and TRBJ2-7, with D possibly being TRBD2 (6 bases). From germline, CDR1 is SGDLS and CDR2 YYNGEE. Trimming shortened V by 4 bases and J by 3 bases, and 14 bases separated the two germline ends. This CDR3 is 14 amino acids long. The CDR3 DNA reads TGTGCCAGCAGCTTGGGACTTCCATTCTACGAGCAGTACTTC. Translated: CASSLGLPFYEQYF.

This clonotype has just a few counts. The gene calls are TRBV5-6 and TRBJ2-2, with D possibly being TRBD2 (5 bases). CDR1 SGHDT and CDR2 YYEEEE come from the germline V gene. This CDR3 has 17 amino acids. Trimming removed 1 base at V and 7 bases at J, with 20 bases between. The CDR3 sequence is CASSLLKRTPLGGELFF. DNA of the CDR3: TGTGCCAGCAGCTTGCTGAAGCGGACCCCCCTGGGCGGGGAGCTGTTTTTT.

CDR3 loop: CASSPTGGSYEQYF. In DNA form, the CDR3 reads TGTGCCAGCAGCCCCACAGGGGGCTCCTACGAGCAGTACTTC. The V gene is TRBV3-1, the J gene TRBJ2-7; 8 bases align to TRBD1. Germline V gives CDR1 LGHDT, CDR2 YNNKEL (reference sequence). The length of the CDR3 is 14 residues. The ends lost 4 bases at V and 0 bases at J; junction bases unmatched: 2.

This clonotype showed up just a few times. The chain combines TRBV2 with TRBJ2-3; 7 positions agree with TRBD2. The CDR3 sequence is 16 residues long. Germline V gene sequence: CDR1 SNHLY, CDR2 FYNNEI. V trimming: 2 bases; J trimming: 4 bases; junction bases outside the gene matches: 9. This chain's CDR3 is CASSEMGGGRADTQYF. CDR3 DNA sequence: TGTGCCAGCAGTGAAATGGGCGGGGGAAGGGCAGATACGCAGTATTTT.

This clonotype was counted a few times. V and J are TRBV7-2 and TRBJ2-3, with no clear D. The CDR3 consists of 13 residues. Germline CDR1 SGHTA, CDR2 FQGNSA. V gave up 0 bases and J gave up 11 bases, with 12 bases separating them. CDR3 in DNA: TGTGCCAGCAGCTTAGCGGCGACGGCCAAGCAGTATTTT. Protein: CASSLAATAKQYF.

The chain carries TRBV27 and TRBJ2-7; 12 nucleotides align to TRBD2. The CDR3 has 17 residues. Per the germline V gene, CDR1 is MNHEY and CDR2 is SMNVEV (reference sequence). The J segment lost 4 bases and the V segment lost 4 bases, leaving 11 bases of the junction unmatched. The CDR3 spells CASSSTSGRPPGYEQYF. CDR3 coding DNA: TGTGCCAGCAGTTCCACTAGCGGGAGGCCTCCGGGGTACGAGCAGTACTTC.

The rearrangement uses TRBV14 and TRBJ2-7; 8 bases are shared with TRBD1. Germline V lookup: CDR1 SGHDN, CDR2 FVKESK. Trimming removed 4 bases from V and 2 bases from J; junction bases left unmatched: 13. This CDR3 is built from 17 residues. The CDR3 DNA reads as TGTGCCAGCAGCCGCCGAACTTCGGGACAGGCAACCTACGAGCAGTACTTC. This codes for CASSRRTSGQATYEQYF.

This sequence joins TRBV20-1 and TRBJ2-7; D remains ambiguous. CDR1 DFQATT and CDR2 SNEGSKA come from the germline V gene (reference sequence). Trimming stripped 3 bases from V and 2 bases from J, with 5 bases between. The CDR3 loop spans 11 amino acids. The CDR3, as DNA: TGCAGTGCTAGTCGAACCTACGAGCAGTACTTC. This encodes CSASRTYEQYF.

This clonotype was counted a few times. The chain carries TRBV2 and TRBJ2-7; possible D gene TRBD2, 7 bases. The CDR3 is 14 residues long. Trimming stripped 6 bases from V and 3 bases from J, with 15 bases between. The germline CDR1 and CDR2 sequences are SNHLY and FYNNEI. The CDR3 region is CASRQGLLNYEQYF. DNA of the CDR3: TGTGCCAGCAGACAGGGACTACTTAACTACGAGCAGTACTTC.

This sequence joins TRBV28 and TRBJ2-7; weak D call: TRBD2 (5 bases). Looked up from germline, CDR1 is MDHEN and CDR2 is SYDVKM. V shed 5 bases and J shed 3 bases, with 14 bases lying between them. This CDR3 contains 14 residues. The CDR3 loop is CASSVGGGLYEQYF. Here the CDR3 DNA reads TGTGCCAGCAGTGTGGGTGGAGGCCTCTACGAGCAGTACTTC.

The J gene is TRBJ1-5, the V gene TRBV28; TRBD1 matches 11 bases. Germline-derived CDR1 and CDR2 are MDHEN and SYDVKM. The CDR3 loop spans 16 amino acids. V gave up 6 bases and J gave up 6 bases; unmatched junction bases: 10. The CDR3 protein is CASRSGQGVVSQPQHF. CDR3 in DNA: TGTGCCAGCAGGTCGGGACAGGGGGTTGTCAGTCAGCCCCAGCATTTT.

This clonotype has more than one count but fewer than ten. The chain joins TRBV28 to TRBJ2-3; possibly TRBD2 for D (5 bases). The germline V gene encodes CDR1 MDHEN and CDR2 SYDVKM. V was shortened by 1 base and J by 0 bases, with 14 bases between the two germline ends. The CDR3 has 17 residues. CDR3 protein: CASSLFGRGTSTDTQYF. CDR3 sequence (DNA): TGTGCCAGCAGTTTATTTGGTCGGGGTACTAGCACAGATACGCAGTATTTT.

This clonotype appeared a few times. The V and J genes are TRBV4-3 and TRBJ2-3; 7 nucleotides align to TRBD1. This CDR3 is 15 amino acids long. V was clipped by 4 bases and J by 3 bases; unmatched bases: 7. Germline CDR1 reads LGHNA; CDR2 reads YSLEER. The CDR3 DNA sequence: TGCGCCAGCAGCCTATTACAGGGGAGAACAGATACGCAGTATTTT. It is translated as CASSLLQGRTDTQYF.

This clonotype has at least ten counts. V gene TRBV30 combines with J gene TRBJ2-2; D is perhaps TRBD2 (6 bases). The CDR3 has 14 amino acids. V lost 8 bases, J lost 3 bases, and 16 bases lay in between. CDR1 is GTSNPN and CDR2 is SVGIG in the germline V gene (reference sequence). This CDR3 reads CAAVTLAHTGELFF. As DNA, the CDR3 is TGTGCCGCAGTGACCCTAGCGCACACCGGGGAGCTGTTTTTT.

This chain uses TRBV7-3 with TRBJ2-5, with TRBD2 matching over 10 bases. After removal of 1 base from V and 4 bases from J, the junction contained 9 bases not matched to a gene. Per the germline V gene, CDR1 is SGHTA and CDR2 is FQGTGA. CDR3 length: 17 amino acids. The CDR3 coding sequence is TGTGCCAGCAGCTTAAGTCGAGCGGGGGGGCCTCGAGAGACCCAGTACTTC. Encoded protein: CASSLSRAGGPRETQYF.

This clonotype came up a few times. The chain joins TRBV7-9 to TRBJ2-7; D is ambiguous. There are 13 residues in the CDR3. The V end was cut by 5 bases, the J end by 9 bases, with 17 bases between. Germline CDR1 and CDR2: SEHNR and FQNEAQ (reference sequence). Written as DNA, the CDR3 is TGTGCCAGCAGCCCTACTGTTGGGCTCGCGCAGTACTTC. Its translation: CASSPTVGLAQYF.

The J gene is TRBJ2-6, the V gene TRBV4-3; 12 bases fit TRBD2. The trim removed 1 base at V and 0 bases at J, leaving 7 bases unmatched. Germline CDR1 and CDR2: LGHNA and YSLEER. The CDR3 consists of 20 residues. CDR3 amino acids: CASSQGPTSGRISGANVLTF. The CDR3 nucleotides are TGCGCCAGCAGCCAAGGCCCAACTAGCGGGAGGATCTCTGGGGCCAACGTCCTGACTTTC.

The chain is built from TRBV7-9 and TRBJ2-7, with 8 bases identical to TRBD2. The CDR3 length is 15 residues. Germline CDR1 is SEHNR and CDR2 is FQNEAQ (reference sequence). Losses at the gene ends were 4 bases for V and 0 bases for J; bases not matched to a gene: 5. The CDR3 loop is CASSSTSGSSYEQYF. The CDR3 coding sequence is TGTGCCAGCAGCTCCACTAGCGGAAGCTCCTACGAGCAGTACTTC.